This TCR beta chain appears in the sequencing data of a study of cytomegalovirus exposure and HLA in healthy donors. Whole-study results and caveats: It was only CMV serostatus that was available as immune exposure information. A later analysis reportedly found fewer N-insertions in an Asian-associated ancestry cluster than the roughly 670-donor mean.

This clone was recorded once. As yet, its antigen is unknown. There are 16 residues in the CDR3. CDR1 and CDR2 from the germline V gene are MNHEY and SVGAGI. Trimming removed 2 bases from V and 0 bases from J, with 11 bases in between. Use of 60 Vbeta and 13 Jbeta primers characterized the PCR. Generated by immunoSEQ multiplex PCR, the TCRdb table keeps only in-frame clones and is missing some. The sample lists roughly 100,000 clones, 60% to 80% occurring once. Each donor was healthy, and each was a bone marrow donor. Whereas donors were nominally healthy upon sampling, unrecorded immune exposures were probable.

V usage is TRBV6-5 and J usage is TRBJ2-1; TRBD1 might be the D (6 bases). Sequencing input: PBMCs. This receptor was taken from a man between 60 and 75 years old in good health and CMV-seropositive. CDR3 loop: CASSYTEGGSYNEQFF. The CDR3 bases are TGTGCCAGCAGTTACACTGAAGGGGGCTCCTACAATGAGCAGTTCTTC.